This entry features one TCR beta chain sequence. Its antigen is not identified. This sample includes further DNA sequences coding for the same CDR3. This sample was included in a study of cytomegalovirus exposure and HLA in healthy donors. Findings and limits, study-wide: The only immune exposure information that was available was CMV serostatus. Researchers counted around 180 TCR beta chains as cytomegalovirus-associated. Equally common other TCR beta chains were less clonally expanded than HLA-associated ones, a later analysis found.

The CDR3 has 13 amino acids. Trimming removed 10 bases from V and 8 bases from J; junction bases left unmatched: 12. The germline V gene encodes CDR1 MNHEY and CDR2 SVGAGI. Primers included in the PCR were 60 Vbeta and 13 Jbeta primers. Method: immunoSEQ multiplex PCR; TCRdb's copy keeps in-frame clones and lacks some. This sample has roughly 160,000 clones, with approximately 75% found just once. This sequence originates from a girl aged 10 to 17 in good health and CMV-seronegative. What was sequenced was PBMCs. The gene calls are TRBV6-5 and TRBJ1-2; 8 nucleotides align to TRBD1. CDR3 sequence (DNA): TGTGCCACGATTTCCCCAGGGGGCGTCGGCTACACCTTC. It is translated as CATISPGGVGYTF.